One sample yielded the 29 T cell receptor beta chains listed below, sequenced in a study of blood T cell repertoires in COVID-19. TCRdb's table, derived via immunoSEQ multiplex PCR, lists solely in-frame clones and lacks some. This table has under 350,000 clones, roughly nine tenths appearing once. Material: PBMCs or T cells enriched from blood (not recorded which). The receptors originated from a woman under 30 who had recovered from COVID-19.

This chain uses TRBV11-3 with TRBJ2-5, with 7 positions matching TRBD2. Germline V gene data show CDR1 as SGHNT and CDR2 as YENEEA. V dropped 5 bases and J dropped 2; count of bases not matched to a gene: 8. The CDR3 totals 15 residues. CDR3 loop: CASSRRGGRQETQYF. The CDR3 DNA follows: TGTGCCAGCAGCCGACGGGGAGGGCGACAAGAGACCCAGTACTTC.

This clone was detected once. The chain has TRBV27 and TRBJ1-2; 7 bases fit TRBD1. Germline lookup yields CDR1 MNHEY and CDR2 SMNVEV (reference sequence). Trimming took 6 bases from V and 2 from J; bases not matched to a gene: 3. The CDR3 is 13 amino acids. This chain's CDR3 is CASSQTGNYGYTF. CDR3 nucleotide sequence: TGTGCCAGCAGCCAGACAGGGAACTATGGCTACACCTTC.

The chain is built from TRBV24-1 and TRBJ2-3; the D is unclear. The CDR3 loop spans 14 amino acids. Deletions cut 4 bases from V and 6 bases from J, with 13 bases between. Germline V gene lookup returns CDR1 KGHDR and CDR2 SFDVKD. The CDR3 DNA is TGTGCCACCAGTGAATACGCGGATTCGGATACGCAGTATTTT. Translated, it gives CATSEYADSDTQYF.

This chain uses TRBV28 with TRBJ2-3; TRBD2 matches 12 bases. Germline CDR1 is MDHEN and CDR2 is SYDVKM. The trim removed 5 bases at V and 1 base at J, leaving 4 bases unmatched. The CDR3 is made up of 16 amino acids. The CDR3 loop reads CASSPASGRGTDTQYF. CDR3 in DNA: TGTGCCAGCAGTCCAGCTAGCGGGAGGGGCACAGATACGCAGTATTTT.

CDR3: CASSLAPSERGYTGELFF. CDR3 sequence (DNA): TGTGCCAGCAGCTTAGCCCCATCGGAGCGGGGTTACACCGGGGAGCTGTTTTTT. The gene calls are TRBV7-7 and TRBJ2-2; 7 bases agree with TRBD2. There are 18 residues in the CDR3. With 0 bases clipped from V and 3 bases from J, the junction kept 10 bases outside the gene matches. Germline V gene sequence: CDR1 SSHAT, CDR2 FNYEAQ (reference sequence).

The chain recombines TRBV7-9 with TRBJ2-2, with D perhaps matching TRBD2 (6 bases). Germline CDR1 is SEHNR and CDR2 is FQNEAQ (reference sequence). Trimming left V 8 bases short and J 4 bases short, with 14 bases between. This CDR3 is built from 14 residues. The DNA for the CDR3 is TGTGCCAGCCCTGGTTTGCGGGGCACCGGGGAGCTGTTTTTT. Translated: CASPGLRGTGELFF.

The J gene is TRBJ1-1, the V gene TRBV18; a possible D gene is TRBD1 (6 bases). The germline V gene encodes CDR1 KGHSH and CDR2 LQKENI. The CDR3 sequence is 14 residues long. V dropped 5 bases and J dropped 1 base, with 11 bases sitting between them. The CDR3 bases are TGTGCCAGCTCAATATCGGGACAGAACACTGAAGCTTTCTTT. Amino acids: CASSISGQNTEAFF. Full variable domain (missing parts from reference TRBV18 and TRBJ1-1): NAGVMQNPRHLVRRRGQEARLRCSPMKGHSHVYWYRQLPEEGLKFMVYLQKENIIDESGMPKERFSAEFPKEGPSILRIQQVVRGDSAAYFCASSISGQNTEAFFGQGTRLTVV.

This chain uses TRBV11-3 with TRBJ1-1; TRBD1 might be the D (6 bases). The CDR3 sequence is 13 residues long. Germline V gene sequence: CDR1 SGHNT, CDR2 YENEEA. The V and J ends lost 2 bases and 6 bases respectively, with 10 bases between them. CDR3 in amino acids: CASSLPGAPEAFF. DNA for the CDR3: TGTGCCAGCAGCTTACCAGGGGCCCCTGAAGCTTTCTTT.

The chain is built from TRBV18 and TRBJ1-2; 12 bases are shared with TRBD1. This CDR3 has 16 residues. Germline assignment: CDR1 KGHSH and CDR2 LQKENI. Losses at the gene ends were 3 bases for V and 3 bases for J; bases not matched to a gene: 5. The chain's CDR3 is CASSPPGTGGHYGYTF. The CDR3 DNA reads TGTGCCAGCTCACCCCCCGGGACAGGGGGCCACTATGGCTACACCTTC.

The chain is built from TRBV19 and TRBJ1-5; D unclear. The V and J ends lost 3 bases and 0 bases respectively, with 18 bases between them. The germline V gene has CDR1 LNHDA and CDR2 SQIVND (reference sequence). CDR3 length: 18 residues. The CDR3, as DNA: TGTGCCAGTAGTATCGGTCAGGTCAGGACTTATAGCAATCAGCCCCAGCATTTT. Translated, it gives CASSIGQVRTYSNQPQHF.

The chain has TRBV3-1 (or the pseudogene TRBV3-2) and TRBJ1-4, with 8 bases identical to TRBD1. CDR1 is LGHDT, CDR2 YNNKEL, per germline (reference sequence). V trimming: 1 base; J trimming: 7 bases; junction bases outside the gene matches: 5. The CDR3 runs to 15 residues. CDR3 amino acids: CASSQADRGSEKLFF. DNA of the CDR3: TGTGCCAGCAGCCAAGCTGACAGGGGAAGTGAAAAACTGTTTTTT.

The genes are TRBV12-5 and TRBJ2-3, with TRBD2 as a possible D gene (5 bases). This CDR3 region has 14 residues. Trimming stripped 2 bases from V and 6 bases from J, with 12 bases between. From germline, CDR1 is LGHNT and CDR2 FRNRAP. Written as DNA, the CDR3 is TGTGCTAGTGGTTTGAGGGAGCCGGGGGATACGCAGTATTTT. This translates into CASGLREPGDTQYF. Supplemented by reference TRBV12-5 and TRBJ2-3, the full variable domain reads DARVTQTPRHKVTEMGQEVTMRCQPILGHNTVFWYRQTMMQGLELLAYFRNRAPLDDSGMPKDRFSAEMPDATLATLKIQPSEPRDSAVYFCASGLREPGDTQYFGPGTRLTVL.

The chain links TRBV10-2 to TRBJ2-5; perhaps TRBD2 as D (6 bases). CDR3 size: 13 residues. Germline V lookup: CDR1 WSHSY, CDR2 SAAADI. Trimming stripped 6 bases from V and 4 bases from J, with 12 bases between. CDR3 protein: CASSRLEAETQYF. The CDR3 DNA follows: TGCGCCAGCAGCCGACTAGAGGCAGAGACCCAGTACTTC.

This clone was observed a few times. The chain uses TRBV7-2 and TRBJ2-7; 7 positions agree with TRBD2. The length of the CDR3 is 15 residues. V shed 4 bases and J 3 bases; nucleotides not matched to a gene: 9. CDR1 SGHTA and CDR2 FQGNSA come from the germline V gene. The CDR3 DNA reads TGTGCCAGCAGCTCCACAAGCGGGACGGGCTACGAGCAGTACTTC. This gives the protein CASSSTSGTGYEQYF.

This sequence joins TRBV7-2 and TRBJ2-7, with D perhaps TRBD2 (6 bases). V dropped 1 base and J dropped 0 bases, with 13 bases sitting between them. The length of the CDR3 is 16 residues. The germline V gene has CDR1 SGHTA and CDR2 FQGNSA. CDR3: CASSLVWTTSSYEQYF. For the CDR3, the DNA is TGTGCCAGCAGCTTAGTATGGACTACTAGCTCCTACGAGCAGTACTTC.

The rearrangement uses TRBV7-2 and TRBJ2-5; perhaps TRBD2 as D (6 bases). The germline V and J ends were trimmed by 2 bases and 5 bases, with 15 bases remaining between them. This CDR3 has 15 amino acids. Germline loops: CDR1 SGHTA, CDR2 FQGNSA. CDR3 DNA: TGTGCCAGCAGCTTATCTCTTACTAGCTGGGAGACCCAGTACTTC. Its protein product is CASSLSLTSWETQYF.

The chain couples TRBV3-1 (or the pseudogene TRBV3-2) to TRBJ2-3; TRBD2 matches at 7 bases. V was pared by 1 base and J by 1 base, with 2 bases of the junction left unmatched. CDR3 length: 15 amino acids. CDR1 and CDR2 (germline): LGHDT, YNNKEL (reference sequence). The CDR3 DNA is TGTGCCAGCAGCCAAGGCGGGAGTCGCACAGATACGCAGTATTTT. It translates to CASSQGGSRTDTQYF.

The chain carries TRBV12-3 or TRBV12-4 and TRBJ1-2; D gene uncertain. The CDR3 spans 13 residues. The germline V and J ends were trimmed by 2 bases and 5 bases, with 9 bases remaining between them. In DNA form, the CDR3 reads TGTGCCAGCAGTTTAAATTCCGGGTATGGCTACACCTTC. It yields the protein CASSLNSGYGYTF.

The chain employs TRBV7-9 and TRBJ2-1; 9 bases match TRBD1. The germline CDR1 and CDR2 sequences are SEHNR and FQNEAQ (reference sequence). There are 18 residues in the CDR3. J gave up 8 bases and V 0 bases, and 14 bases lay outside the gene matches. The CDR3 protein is CASSLASGQNRGRDEQFF. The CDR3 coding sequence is TGTGCCAGCAGCTTAGCGTCCGGGCAAAACAGGGGGCGCGATGAGCAGTTCTTC.

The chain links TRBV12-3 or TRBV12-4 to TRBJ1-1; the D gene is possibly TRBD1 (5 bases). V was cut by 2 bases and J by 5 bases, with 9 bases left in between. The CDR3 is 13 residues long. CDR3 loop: CASSLKGYTEAFF. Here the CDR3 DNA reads TGTGCCAGCAGTTTAAAGGGGTATACTGAAGCTTTCTTT.

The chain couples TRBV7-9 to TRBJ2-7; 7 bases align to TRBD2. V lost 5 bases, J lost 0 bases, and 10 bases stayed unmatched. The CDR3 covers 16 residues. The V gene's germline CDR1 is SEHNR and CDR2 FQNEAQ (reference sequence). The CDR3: CASSPRFQRGSYEQYF. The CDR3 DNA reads TGTGCCAGCAGCCCAAGGTTCCAGCGGGGCTCCTACGAGCAGTACTTC.

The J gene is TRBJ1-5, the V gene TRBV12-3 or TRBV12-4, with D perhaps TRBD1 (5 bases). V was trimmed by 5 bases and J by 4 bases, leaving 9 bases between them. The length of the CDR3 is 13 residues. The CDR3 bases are TGTGCCAGCAGTGGACATTTGAATCAGCCCCAGCATTTT. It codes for CASSGHLNQPQHF.

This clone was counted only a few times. The CDR3 reads CASSQSTGDYGYTF. The DNA for the CDR3 is TGTGCCAGCAGCCAGTCGACAGGGGACTATGGCTACACCTTC. V and J are TRBV3-1 (or the pseudogene TRBV3-2) and TRBJ1-2, with 8 bases fitting TRBD1. The CDR3 contains 14 residues. J lost 3 bases, V lost 3 bases, and 3 bases had no gene match. The germline V gene encodes CDR1 LGHDT and CDR2 YNNKEL (reference sequence).

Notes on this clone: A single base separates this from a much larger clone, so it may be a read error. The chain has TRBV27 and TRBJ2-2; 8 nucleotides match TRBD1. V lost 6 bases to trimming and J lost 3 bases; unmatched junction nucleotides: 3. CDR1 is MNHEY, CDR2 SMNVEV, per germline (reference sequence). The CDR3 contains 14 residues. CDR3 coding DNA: TGTGCCAGCAGGACAGGGGCGTACACCGGGGAGCTGTTTTTT. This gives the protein CASRTGAYTGELFF.

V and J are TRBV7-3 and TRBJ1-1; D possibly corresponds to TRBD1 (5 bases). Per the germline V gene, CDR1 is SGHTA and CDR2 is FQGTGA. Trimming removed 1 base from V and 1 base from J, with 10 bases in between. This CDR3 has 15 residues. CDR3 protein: CASSLMGQGNTEAFF. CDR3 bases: TGTGCCAGCAGCTTAATGGGGCAGGGGAACACTGAAGCTTTCTTT.

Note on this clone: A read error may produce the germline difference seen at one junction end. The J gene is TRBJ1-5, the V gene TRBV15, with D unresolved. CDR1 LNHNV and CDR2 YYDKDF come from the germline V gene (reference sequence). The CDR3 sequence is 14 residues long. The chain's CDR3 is CVTSESGRYQPQHF. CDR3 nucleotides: TGTGTCACCTCTGAATCGGGGAGATATCAGCCCCAGCATTTT.

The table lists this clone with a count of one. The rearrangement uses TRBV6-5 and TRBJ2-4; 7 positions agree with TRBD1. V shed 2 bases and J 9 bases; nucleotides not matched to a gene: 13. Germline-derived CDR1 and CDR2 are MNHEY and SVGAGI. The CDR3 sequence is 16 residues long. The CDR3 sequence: CASSYTYDRDGCIQYF. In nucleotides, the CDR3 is TGTGCCAGCAGTTACACCTACGACAGGGACGGGTGCATTCAGTACTTC.

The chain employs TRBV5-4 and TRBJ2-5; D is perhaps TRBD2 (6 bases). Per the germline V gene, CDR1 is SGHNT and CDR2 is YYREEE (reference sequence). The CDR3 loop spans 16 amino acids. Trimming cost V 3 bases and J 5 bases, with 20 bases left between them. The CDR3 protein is CASSWAGTATRETQYF. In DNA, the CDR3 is TGTGCCAGCAGCTGGGCCGGGACTGCAACGAGGGAGACCCAGTACTTC.

Here the CDR3 DNA reads TGTGCCAGCAGCTTACAAGGGACAGGTGACTTTCTCCAAGAGACCCAGTACTTC. It yields the protein CASSLQGTGDFLQETQYF. J is TRBJ2-5 and V is TRBV11-3, with TRBD1 identical over 8 bases. Germline assignment: CDR1 SGHNT and CDR2 YENEEA. V shed 2 bases, J shed 1 base, and the junction held 12 bases outside the gene matches. This CDR3 is 18 amino acids long.